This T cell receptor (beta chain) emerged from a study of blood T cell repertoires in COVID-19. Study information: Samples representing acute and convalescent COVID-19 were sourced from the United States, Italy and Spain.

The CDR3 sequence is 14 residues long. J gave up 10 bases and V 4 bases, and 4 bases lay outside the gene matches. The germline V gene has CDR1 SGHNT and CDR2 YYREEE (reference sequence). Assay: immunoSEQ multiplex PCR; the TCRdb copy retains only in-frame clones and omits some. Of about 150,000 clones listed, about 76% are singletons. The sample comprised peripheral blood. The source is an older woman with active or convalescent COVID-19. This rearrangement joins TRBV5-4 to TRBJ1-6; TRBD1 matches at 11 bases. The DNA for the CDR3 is TGTGCCAGCAGCGAGGACAGGGGGCAATCACCCCTCCACTTT. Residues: CASSEDRGQSPLHF.